One TCR beta chain is described in this entry. This record comes from a study of blood T cell repertoires in COVID-19. Study details: Researchers got acute and convalescent COVID-19 samples from the United States, Italy and Spain. The analysed material was cDNA or gDNA that came from T cells, B-cell-depleted T cells, or PBMCs.

The CDR3 has 16 residues. The junction had 7 bases not matched to a gene; V was cut back by 3 bases and J by 4 bases. Per the germline V gene, CDR1 is KGHSH and CDR2 is LQKENI. In the source study's methods: Reference gene primer amplification gave estimated nucleated cell counts. Sequenced by immunoSEQ multiplex PCR; TCRdb stores in-frame clones only, minus some. For V, J and clone size, that table is used; D and trimming come from the DNA. The profile shows about 360,000 clones, 81% of them singletons. The TCR was taken from a human donor with acute or convalescent COVID-19. The donor label of this sample is uncertain. The chain carries TRBV18 and TRBJ1-4, with 8 bases matching TRBD1. Sequences were obtained from peripheral blood. CDR3 in DNA: TGTGCCAGCTCACCCCCCGGGACAGGCCTTAATGAAAAACTGTTTTTT. This sequence encodes CASSPPGTGLNEKLFF.